The source of this TCR beta chain is a study of blood T cell repertoires in COVID-19. Background on the study: Sources were T cells, B-cell-depleted T cells, or PBMCs; the material itself was cDNA or gDNA.

The germline CDR1 and CDR2 sequences are SGHRS and YFSETQ. The CDR3 totals 16 residues. The V and J ends lost 4 bases and 1 base, in that order; junction bases with no gene match: 8. The authors' processing: Amplified reference gene primers provided the basis for estimating nucleated cell counts. Measured with immunoSEQ multiplex PCR; TCRdb has only the in-frame clones, and not every one. V, J and clone size derive from that table, while D and trimming were established from the DNA sequence. The table has 75,000 to 90,000 clones, 90% seen once. This clonotype was obtained from a woman in her 50s in a cohort sampled during active COVID-19. This sequence joins TRBV5-1 and TRBJ2-3; 8 positions match TRBD2. Sequences were obtained from peripheral blood. CDR3 bases: TGCGCCAGCAGCCTTCTAGCGGGCCGACGCACAGATACGCAGTATTTT. It codes for CASSLLAGRRTDTQYF.